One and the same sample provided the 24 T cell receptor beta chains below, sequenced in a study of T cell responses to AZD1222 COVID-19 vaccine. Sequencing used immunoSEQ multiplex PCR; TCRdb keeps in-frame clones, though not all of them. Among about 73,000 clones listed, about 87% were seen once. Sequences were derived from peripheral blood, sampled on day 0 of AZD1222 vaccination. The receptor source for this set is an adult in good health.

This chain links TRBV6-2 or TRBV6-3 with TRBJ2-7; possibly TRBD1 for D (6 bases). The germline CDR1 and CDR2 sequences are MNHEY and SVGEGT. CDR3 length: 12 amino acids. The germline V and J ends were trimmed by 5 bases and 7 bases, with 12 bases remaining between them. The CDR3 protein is CASSPDSWEQYF. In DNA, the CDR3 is TGTGCCAGCAGTCCGGACAGTTGGGAGCAGTACTTC.

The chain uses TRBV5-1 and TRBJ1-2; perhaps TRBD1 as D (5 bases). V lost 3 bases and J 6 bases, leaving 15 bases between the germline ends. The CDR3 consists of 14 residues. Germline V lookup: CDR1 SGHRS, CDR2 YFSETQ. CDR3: CASSYTGMADGYTF. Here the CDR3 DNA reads TGCGCCAGCAGCTACACAGGTATGGCGGATGGCTACACCTTC.

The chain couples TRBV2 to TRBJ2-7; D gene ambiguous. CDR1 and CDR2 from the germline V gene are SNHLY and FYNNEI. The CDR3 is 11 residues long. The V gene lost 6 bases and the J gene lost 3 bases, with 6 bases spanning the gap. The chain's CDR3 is CASRDVYEQYF. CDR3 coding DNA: TGTGCCAGCAGAGACGTCTACGAGCAGTACTTC.

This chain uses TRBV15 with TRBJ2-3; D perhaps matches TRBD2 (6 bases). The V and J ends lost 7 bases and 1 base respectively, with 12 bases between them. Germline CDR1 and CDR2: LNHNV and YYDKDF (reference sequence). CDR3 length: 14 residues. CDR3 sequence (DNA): TGTGCCACCAAGGGACTTTCCGGCACAGATACGCAGTATTTT. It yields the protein CATKGLSGTDTQYF.

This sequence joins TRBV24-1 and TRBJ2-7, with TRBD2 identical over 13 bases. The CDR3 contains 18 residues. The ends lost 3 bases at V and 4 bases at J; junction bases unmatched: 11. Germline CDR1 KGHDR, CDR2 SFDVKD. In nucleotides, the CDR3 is TGTGCCACCAGTGATAGCAGACTAGCGGGAGGACCCGGGTACGAGCAGTACTTC. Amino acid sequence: CATSDSRLAGGPGYEQYF.

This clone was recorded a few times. The CDR3 here is CASTTVGRTTNEKLFF. The CDR3 DNA reads as TGCGCCAGTACCACCGTGGGACGTACAACTAATGAAAAACTGTTTTTT. The chain carries TRBV5-1 and TRBJ1-4, with D possibly matching TRBD1 (5 bases). Germline V gene lookup returns CDR1 SGHRS and CDR2 YFSETQ. The CDR3 consists of 16 residues. Trimming removed 8 bases from V and 0 bases from J, with 17 bases in between.

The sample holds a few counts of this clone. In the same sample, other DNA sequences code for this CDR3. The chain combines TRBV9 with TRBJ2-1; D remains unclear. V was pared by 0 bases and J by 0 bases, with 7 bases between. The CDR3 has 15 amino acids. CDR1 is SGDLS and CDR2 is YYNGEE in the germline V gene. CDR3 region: CASSVEGLSYNEQFF. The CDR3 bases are TGTGCCAGCAGCGTAGAAGGGCTCTCCTACAATGAGCAGTTCTTC.

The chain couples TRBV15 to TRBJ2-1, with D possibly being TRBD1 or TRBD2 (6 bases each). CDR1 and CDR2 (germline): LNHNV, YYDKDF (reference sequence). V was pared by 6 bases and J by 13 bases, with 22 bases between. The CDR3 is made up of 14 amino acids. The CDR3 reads CATSHKGEVLRQFF. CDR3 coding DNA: TGTGCCACCAGTCATAAGGGGGAGGTTTTACGCCAGTTCTTC.

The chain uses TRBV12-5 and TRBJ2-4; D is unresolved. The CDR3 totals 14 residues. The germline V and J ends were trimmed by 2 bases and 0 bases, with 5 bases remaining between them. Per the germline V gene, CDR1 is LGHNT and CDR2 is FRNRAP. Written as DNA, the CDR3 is TGTGCTAGTGGTTTGTGGGTAGCCAAAAACATTCAGTACTTC. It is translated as CASGLWVAKNIQYF.

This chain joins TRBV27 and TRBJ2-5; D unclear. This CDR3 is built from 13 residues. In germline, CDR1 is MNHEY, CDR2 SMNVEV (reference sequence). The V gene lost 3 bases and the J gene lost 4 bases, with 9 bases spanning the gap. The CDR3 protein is CASSFEVGETQYF. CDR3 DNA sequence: TGTGCCAGCAGTTTTGAGGTAGGAGAGACCCAGTACTTC.

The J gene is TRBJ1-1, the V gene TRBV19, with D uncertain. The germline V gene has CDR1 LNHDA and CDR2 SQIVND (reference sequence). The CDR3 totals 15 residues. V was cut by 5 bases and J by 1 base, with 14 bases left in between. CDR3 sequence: CASSPPDLGNTEAFF. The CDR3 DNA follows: TGTGCCAGTAGTCCACCGGACCTGGGGAACACTGAAGCTTTCTTT.

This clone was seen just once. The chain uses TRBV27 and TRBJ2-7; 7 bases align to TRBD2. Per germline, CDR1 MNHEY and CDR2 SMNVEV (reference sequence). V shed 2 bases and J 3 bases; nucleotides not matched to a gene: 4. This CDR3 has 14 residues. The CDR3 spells CASSLGGGFYEQYF. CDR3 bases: TGTGCCAGCAGTTTAGGGGGGGGATTCTACGAGCAGTACTTC.

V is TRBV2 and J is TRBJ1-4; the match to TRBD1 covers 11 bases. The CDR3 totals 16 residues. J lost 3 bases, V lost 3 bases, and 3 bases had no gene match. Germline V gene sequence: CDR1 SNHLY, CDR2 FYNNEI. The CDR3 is CASSDGDRGANEKLFF. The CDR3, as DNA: TGTGCCAGCAGTGATGGGGACAGGGGGGCTAATGAAAAACTGTTTTTT.

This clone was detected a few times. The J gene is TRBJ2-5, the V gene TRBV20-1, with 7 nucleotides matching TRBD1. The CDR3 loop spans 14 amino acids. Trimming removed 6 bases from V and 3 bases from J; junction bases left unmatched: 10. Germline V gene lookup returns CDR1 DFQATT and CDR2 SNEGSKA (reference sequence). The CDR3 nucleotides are TGCAGTGCGAGTGACAGGGTGGGAGAAGAGACCCAGTACTTC. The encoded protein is CSASDRVGEETQYF.

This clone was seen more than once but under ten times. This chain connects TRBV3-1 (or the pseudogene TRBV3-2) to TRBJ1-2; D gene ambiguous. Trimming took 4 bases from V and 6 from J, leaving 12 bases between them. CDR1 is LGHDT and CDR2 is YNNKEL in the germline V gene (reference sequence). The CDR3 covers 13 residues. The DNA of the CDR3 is TGTGCCAGCAGCCGTAACCCTTGGGATGGCTACACCTTC. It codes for CASSRNPWDGYTF.

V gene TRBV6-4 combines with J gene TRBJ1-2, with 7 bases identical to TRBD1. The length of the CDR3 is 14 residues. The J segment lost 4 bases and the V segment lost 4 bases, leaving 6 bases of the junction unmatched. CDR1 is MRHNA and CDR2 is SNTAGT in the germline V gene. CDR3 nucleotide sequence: TGTGCCAGCAGTGCCTCAGGGGGTGGCTATGGCTACACCTTC. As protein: CASSASGGGYGYTF.

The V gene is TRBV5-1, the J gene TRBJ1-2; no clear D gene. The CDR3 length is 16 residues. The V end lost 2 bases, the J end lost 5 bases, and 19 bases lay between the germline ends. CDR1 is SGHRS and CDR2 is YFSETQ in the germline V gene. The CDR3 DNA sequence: TGCGCCAGCAGCTTTGGTGATCGGGGATCGCGGTATGGCTACACCTTC. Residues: CASSFGDRGSRYGYTF. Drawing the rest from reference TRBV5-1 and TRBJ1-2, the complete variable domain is KAGVTQTPRYLIKTRGQQVTLSCSPISGHRSVSWYQQTPGQGLQFLFEYFSETQRNKGNFPGRFSGRQFSNSRSEMNVSTLELGDSALYLCASSFGDRGSRYGYTFGSGTRLTVV.

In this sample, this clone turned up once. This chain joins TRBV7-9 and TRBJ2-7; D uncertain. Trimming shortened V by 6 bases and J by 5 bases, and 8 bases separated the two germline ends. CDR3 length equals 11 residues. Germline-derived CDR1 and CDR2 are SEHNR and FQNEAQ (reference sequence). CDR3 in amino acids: CASSRTDEQYF. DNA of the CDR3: TGTGCCAGCAGTCGGACGGACGAGCAGTACTTC.

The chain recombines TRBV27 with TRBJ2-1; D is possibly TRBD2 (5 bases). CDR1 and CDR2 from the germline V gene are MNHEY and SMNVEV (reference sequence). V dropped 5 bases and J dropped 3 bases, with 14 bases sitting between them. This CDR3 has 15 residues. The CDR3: CASSPLLDFYNEQFF. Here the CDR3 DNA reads TGTGCCAGCAGTCCCTTATTGGACTTCTACAATGAGCAGTTCTTC.

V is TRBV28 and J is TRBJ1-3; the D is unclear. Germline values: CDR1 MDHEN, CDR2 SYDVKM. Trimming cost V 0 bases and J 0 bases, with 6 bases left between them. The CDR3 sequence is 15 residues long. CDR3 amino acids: CASSLWASSGNTIYF. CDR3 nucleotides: TGTGCCAGCAGTTTATGGGCGAGCTCTGGAAACACCATATATTTT.

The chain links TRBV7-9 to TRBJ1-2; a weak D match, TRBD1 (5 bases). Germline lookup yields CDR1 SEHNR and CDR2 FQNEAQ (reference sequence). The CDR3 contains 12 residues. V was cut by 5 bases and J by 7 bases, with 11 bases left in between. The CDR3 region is CASSEGTSGYTF. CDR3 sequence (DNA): TGTGCCAGCAGCGAAGGGACGTCTGGCTACACCTTC.

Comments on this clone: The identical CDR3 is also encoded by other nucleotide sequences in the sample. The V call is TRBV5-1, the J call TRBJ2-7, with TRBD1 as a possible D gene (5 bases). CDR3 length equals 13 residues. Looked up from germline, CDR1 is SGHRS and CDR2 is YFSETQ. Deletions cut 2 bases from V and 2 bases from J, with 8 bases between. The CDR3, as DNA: TGCGCCAGCAGCTTAGGCAGGGCCTACGAGCAGTACTTC. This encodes CASSLGRAYEQYF.

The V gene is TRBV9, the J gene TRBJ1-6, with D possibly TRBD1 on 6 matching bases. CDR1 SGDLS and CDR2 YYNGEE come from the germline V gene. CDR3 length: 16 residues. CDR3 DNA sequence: TGTCCCCGCCGCCCCCGCCGCGGGGGCGGCGATTCACCCCTCCACTTT. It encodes CPRRPRRGGGDSPLHF.

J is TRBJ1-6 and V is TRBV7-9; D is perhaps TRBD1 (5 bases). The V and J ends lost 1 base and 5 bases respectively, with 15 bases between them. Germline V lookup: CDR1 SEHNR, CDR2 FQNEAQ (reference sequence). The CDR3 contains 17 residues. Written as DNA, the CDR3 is TGTGCCAGCAGCTTAGACGCTTGGGACCCTGATAATTCACCCCTCCACTTT. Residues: CASSLDAWDPDNSPLHF.